The T cell receptor (beta chain) described here comes from a study of blood T cell repertoires in COVID-19. Study-level background: Sample material is recorded as cDNA or gDNA derived from T cells, B-cell-depleted T cells, or PBMCs.

CDR1 and CDR2 from the germline V gene are MNHEY and SMNVEV (reference sequence). The length of the CDR3 is 15 residues. V was pared by 1 base and J by 2 bases, with 10 bases between. Some clones are missing from TCRdb's copy, which holds only in-frame ones; the method was immunoSEQ multiplex PCR. This sample has approximately 240,000 clones; approximately 83% occur once, and the top ten carry less than 6.5%. The chain has TRBV27 and TRBJ2-3, with a tentative D call TRBD1 (7 bases). The material sequenced was peripheral blood. The sequence came from a human donor in a cohort sampled during active COVID-19. The CDR3 region is CASSLYRGLTDTQYF. The CDR3 DNA reads TGTGCCAGCAGTTTATACAGGGGACTCACAGATACGCAGTATTTT.